These T cell receptor beta chains were read from a single sample in a study of cytomegalovirus exposure and HLA in healthy donors. Data came from immunoSEQ multiplex PCR; TCRdb stores just in-frame clones and leaves some out. Among 130,000 or so clones, roughly three quarters were seen once, and the ten largest hold around 1.5%. Sequenced material: PBMCs. The origin of the receptors is a woman under 30 in good health and CMV-seronegative. CDR3s include the opening cysteine and the closing phenylalanine or tryptophan. The D gene is left open where the match is weak. Rows give clone size only sometimes, using once, few, many, or a class for an expanded clone.

v_gene	abundance	d_gene	j_gene	CDR3aa	CDR3nt
TRBV4-1	.	.	TRBJ2-3	CASSQLGGSETDTQYF	TGCGCCAGCAGCCAACTAGGTGGGAGTGAGACAGATACGCAGTATTTT
TRBV30	.	.	TRBJ2-5	CAWSESSGSGEQYF	TGTGCCTGGAGCGAGTCTAGTGGTTCGGGGGAGCAGTACTTC
TRBV30	.	.	TRBJ2-2	CAWSPRERAVTGELFF	TGTGCCTGGAGTCCCCGGGAGAGGGCCGTCACCGGGGAGCTGTTTTTT
TRBV2	once	.	TRBJ2-1	CASTLDSYNEQFF	TGTGCCAGCACCTTGGACAGCTACAATGAGCAGTTCTTC
TRBV15	.	TRBD2	TRBJ2-1	CATSIGGTSGPYNEQFF	TGTGCCACCAGCATTGGGGGAACTAGCGGGCCATACAATGAGCAGTTCTTC
TRBV5-1	.	.	TRBJ2-6	CASSLSFGANVLTF	TGCGCCAGCAGCTTGAGCTTTGGGGCCAACGTCCTGACTTTC
TRBV5-1	.	.	TRBJ1-2	CASGSGLTGYGYTF	TGCGCCAGCGGTTCGGGATTGACGGGGTATGGCTACACCTTC
TRBV12-5	.	TRBD1	TRBJ2-7	CASGYTRDRSYEQYF	TGTGCTAGTGGCTATACCCGGGACAGATCCTACGAGCAGTACTTC
TRBV5-4	.	TRBD1	TRBJ1-1	CASSPGTGGTEAFF	TGTGCCAGCAGCCCTGGGACAGGGGGCACTGAAGCTTTCTTT
TRBV5-1	.	.	TRBJ1-4	CASSSEEKLFF	TGCGCCAGCAGCTCCGAGGAAAAACTGTTTTTT
TRBV4-2	.	.	TRBJ2-3	CASSPRGASTDTQYF	TGTGCCAGCAGCCCACGTGGGGCTAGCACAGATACGCAGTATTTT
TRBV19	.	TRBD2	TRBJ2-3	CASSGAGGPAATQYF	TGTGCCAGTAGTGGAGCGGGAGGGCCGGCGGCCACGCAGTATTTT
TRBV5-1	.	.	TRBJ1-1	CASSLDREGLSNTEAFF	TGCGCCAGCAGCTTGGATCGCGAGGGACTTTCGAACACTGAAGCTTTCTTT
TRBV6-5	.	.	TRBJ1-5	CASSATRNQPQHF	TGTGCCAGCAGTGCGACTCGCAATCAGCCCCAGCATTTT
TRBV5-1	.	TRBD1	TRBJ1-1	CASGPTGQTNTEAFF	TGCGCCAGCGGACCTACGGGACAGACGAACACTGAAGCTTTCTTT
TRBV5-4	once	TRBD1	TRBJ1-5	CASSSGTEYNQPQHF	TGTGCCAGCAGCTCCGGGACAGAATACAATCAGCCCCAGCATTTT
TRBV2	.	.	TRBJ2-7	CASSYRTASYEQYF	TGTGCCAGCAGTTATCGGACAGCCTCCTACGAGCAGTACTTC
TRBV15	few	TRBD1	TRBJ1-1	CATSAGGLLVRAFF	TGTGCCACCAGCGCAGGGGGCCTTCTCGTACGAGCTTTCTTT
TRBV5-1	.	.	TRBJ2-2	CASSAGLYADTGELFF	TGCGCCAGCAGCGCGGGACTTTACGCAGACACCGGGGAGCTGTTTTTT
TRBV6-1	once	TRBD1	TRBJ2-7	CASQTGSEQYF	TGTGCCAGCCAGACAGGGTCCGAGCAGTACTTC
TRBV5-1	.	.	TRBJ1-4	CASSPDSESEKLFF	TGCGCCAGCAGCCCGGACAGCGAAAGTGAAAAACTGTTTTTT
TRBV6-1	.	.	TRBJ1-5	CASSSQGSNQPQHF	TGTGCCAGCAGTTCCCAGGGTAGCAATCAGCCCCAGCATTTT
TRBV7-9	.	TRBD1	TRBJ1-4	CASRSTGGASNEKLFF	TGTGCCAGCAGGTCGACAGGGGGCGCCAGTAATGAAAAACTGTTTTTT
TRBV7-9	.	TRBD1	TRBJ1-5	CASSLGQGDFGEPQHF	TGTGCCAGCAGCTTGGGACAGGGAGACTTCGGTGAGCCCCAGCATTTT
TRBV5-1	.	.	TRBJ2-2	CASSWDTPNTGELFF	TGCGCCAGCAGCTGGGACACCCCGAACACCGGGGAGCTGTTTTTT
TRBV5-1	.	TRBD2	TRBJ2-6	CASSPDRDYLSGANVLTF	TGCGCCAGCAGCCCTGACCGGGACTACCTCTCTGGGGCCAACGTCCTGACTTTC